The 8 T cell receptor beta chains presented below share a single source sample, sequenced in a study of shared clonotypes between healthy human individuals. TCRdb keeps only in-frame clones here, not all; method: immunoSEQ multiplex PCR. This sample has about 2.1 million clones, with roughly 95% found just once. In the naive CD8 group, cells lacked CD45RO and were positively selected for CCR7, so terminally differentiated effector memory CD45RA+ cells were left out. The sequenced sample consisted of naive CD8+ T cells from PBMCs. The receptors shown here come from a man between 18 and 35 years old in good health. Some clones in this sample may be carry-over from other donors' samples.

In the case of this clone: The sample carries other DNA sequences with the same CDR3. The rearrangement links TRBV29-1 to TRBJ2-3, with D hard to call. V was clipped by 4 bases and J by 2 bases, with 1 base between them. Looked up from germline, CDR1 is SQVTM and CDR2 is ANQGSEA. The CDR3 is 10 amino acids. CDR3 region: CSVATDTQYF. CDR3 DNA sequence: TGCAGCGTTGCCACAGATACGCAGTATTTT.

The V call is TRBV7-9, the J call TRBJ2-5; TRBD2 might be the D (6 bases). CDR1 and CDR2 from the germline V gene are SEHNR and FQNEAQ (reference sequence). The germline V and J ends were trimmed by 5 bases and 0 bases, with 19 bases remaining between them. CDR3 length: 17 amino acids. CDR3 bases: TGTGCCAGCAGCCCTGACGAGCGGGCCTTGTACCAAGAGACCCAGTACTTC. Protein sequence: CASSPDERALYQETQYF.

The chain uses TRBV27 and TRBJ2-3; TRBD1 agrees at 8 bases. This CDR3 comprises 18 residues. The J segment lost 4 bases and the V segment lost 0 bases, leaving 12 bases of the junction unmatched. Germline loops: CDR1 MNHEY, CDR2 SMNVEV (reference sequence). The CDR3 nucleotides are TGTGCCAGCAGTTTATCCCCTGCGGGACAGGTTCGATCAGATACGCAGTATTTT. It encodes CASSLSPAGQVRSDTQYF.

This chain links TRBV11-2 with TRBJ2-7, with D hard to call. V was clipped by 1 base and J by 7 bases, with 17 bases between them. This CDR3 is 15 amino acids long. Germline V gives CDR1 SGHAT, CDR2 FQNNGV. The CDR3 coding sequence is TGTGCCAGCAGCTTAGTAGAGTCCGGGTCTTCGGAGCAGTACTTC. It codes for CASSLVESGSSEQYF.

The CDR3 DNA is TGTGCCAGCAGCTCAGCGACAGTTATAGCCAAAAACATTCAGTACTTC. Its translation is CASSSATVIAKNIQYF. The chain joins TRBV28 to TRBJ2-4; D is perhaps TRBD1 (5 bases). This CDR3 spans 16 amino acids. The V end was cut by 6 bases, the J end by 0 bases, with 15 bases between. Germline loops: CDR1 MDHEN, CDR2 SYDVKM.

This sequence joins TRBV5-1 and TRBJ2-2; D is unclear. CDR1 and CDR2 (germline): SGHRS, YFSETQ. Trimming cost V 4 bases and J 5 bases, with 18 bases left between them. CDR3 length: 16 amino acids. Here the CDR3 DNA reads TGCGCCAGCAGCCCATCCCCGTGGTCGGTAACCGGGGAGCTGTTTTTT. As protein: CASSPSPWSVTGELFF.

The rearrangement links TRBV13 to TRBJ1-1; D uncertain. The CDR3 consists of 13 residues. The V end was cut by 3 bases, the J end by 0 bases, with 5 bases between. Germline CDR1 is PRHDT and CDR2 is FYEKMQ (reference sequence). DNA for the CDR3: TGTGCCAGCAGCTTCCATATGAACACTGAAGCTTTCTTT. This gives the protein CASSFHMNTEAFF.

The CDR3 DNA follows: TGTGCCAGCACCCCAACCGGGACAGGGTGGCGTGAGCAGTACTTC. It specifies CASTPTGTGWREQYF. The V gene is TRBV27, the J gene TRBJ2-7; 9 bases align to TRBD1. The CDR3 consists of 15 residues. The germline V gene has CDR1 MNHEY and CDR2 SMNVEV (reference sequence). V was pared by 7 bases and J by 7 bases, with 14 bases of the junction left unmatched.